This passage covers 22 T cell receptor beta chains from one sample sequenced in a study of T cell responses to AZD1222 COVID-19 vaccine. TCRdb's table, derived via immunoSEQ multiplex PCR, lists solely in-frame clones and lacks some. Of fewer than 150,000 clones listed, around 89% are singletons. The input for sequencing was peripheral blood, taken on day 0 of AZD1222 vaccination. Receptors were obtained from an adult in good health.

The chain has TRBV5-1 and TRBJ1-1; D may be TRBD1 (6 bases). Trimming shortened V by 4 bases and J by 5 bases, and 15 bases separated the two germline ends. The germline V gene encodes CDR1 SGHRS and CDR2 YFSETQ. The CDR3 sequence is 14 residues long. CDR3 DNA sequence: TGCGCCAGCAGCCCCAGGGGCGGGGGTACTGAAGCTTTCTTT. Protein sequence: CASSPRGGGTEAFF.

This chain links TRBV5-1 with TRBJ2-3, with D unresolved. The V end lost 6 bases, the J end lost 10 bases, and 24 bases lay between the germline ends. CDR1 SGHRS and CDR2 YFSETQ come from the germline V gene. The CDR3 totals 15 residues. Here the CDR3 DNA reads TGCGCCAGCACCCCTTCGCTCACAGATACCGGATCGCAGTATTTT. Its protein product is CASTPSLTDTGSQYF.

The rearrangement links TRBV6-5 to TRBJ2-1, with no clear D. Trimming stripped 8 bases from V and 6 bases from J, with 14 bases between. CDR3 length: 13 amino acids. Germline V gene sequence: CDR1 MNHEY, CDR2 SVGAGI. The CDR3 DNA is TGTGCCAGCCAGGCGGTTGGGATCAATGAGCAGTTCTTC. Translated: CASQAVGINEQFF.

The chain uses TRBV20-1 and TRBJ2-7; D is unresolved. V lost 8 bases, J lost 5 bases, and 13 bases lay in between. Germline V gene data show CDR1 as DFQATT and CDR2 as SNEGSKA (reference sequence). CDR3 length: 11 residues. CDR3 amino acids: CSPSAVHEQYF. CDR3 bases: TGCAGTCCGTCGGCGGTCCACGAGCAGTACTTC.

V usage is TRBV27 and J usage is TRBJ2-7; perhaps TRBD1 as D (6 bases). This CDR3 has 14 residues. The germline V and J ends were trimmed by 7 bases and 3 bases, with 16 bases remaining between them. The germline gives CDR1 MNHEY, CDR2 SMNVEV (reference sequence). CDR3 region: CASTERGIGYEQYF. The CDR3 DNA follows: TGTGCCAGCACGGAGAGGGGGATAGGCTACGAGCAGTACTTC.

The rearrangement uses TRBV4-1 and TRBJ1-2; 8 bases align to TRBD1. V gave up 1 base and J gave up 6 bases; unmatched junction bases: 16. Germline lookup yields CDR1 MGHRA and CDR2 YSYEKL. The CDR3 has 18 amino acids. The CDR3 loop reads CASSQGPTGQGPLDGYTF. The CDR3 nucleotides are TGCGCCAGCAGCCAAGGCCCGACCGGACAGGGCCCCCTAGATGGCTACACCTTC.

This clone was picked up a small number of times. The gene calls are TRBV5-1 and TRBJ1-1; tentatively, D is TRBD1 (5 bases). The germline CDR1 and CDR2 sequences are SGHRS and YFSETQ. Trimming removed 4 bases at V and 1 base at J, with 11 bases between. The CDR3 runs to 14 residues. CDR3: CASSRGTENTEAFF. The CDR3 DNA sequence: TGCGCCAGCAGCAGAGGGACGGAGAACACTGAAGCTTTCTTT.

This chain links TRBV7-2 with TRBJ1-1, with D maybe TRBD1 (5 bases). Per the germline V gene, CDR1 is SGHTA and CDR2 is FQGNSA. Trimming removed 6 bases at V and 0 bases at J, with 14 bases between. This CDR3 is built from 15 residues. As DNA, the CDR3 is TGTGCCAGCAGATCCCAGGGTACTTTGAACACTGAAGCTTTCTTT. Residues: CASRSQGTLNTEAFF.

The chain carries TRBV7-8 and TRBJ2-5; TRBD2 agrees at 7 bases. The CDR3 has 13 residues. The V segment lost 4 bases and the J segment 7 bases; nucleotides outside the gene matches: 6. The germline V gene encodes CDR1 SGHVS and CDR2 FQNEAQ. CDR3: CASSSTGEGTQYF. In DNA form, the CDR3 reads TGTGCCAGCAGCTCTACGGGGGAGGGGACCCAGTACTTC.

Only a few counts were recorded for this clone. The DNA of the CDR3 is TGTGCCAGCAGCTTAAGACTGCAGGCTGGGGTTAACGAGCAGTACTTC. Its protein product is CASSLRLQAGVNEQYF. The chain couples TRBV5-6 to TRBJ2-7; D unresolved. Trimming removed 2 bases from V and 5 bases from J, with 20 bases in between. The CDR3 contains 16 residues. Per germline, CDR1 SGHDT and CDR2 YYEEEE.

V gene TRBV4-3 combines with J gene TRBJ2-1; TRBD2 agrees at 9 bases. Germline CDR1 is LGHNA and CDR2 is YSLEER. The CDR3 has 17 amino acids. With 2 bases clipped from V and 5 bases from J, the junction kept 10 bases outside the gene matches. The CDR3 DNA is TGCGCCAGCAGCCAAAGCATCCCTAGCGGGGTGGACAATGAGCAGTTCTTC. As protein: CASSQSIPSGVDNEQFF.

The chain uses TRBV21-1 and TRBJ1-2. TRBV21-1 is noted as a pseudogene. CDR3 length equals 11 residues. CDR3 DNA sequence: TGTGCCACCATCCCACTGCGGGGCTACACCTTC. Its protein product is CATIPLRGYTF.

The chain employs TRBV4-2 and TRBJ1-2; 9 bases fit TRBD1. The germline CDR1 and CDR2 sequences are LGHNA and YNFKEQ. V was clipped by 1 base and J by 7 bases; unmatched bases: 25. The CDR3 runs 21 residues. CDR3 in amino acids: CASSQVSDSDALGQGKGGYTF. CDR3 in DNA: TGTGCCAGCAGCCAAGTTTCGGATTCGGACGCCCTGGGACAGGGAAAAGGTGGCTACACCTTC.

The CDR3 DNA sequence: TGTGCCAGCAGTAGTGGGCAGGGGATGCTCGGTTGGGGCTACACCTTC. This encodes CASSSGQGMLGWGYTF. The chain has TRBV28 and TRBJ1-2; D possibly corresponds to TRBD1 (6 bases). Trimming left V 5 bases short and J 8 bases short, with 24 bases between. This CDR3 has 16 amino acids. Germline CDR1 is MDHEN and CDR2 is SYDVKM.

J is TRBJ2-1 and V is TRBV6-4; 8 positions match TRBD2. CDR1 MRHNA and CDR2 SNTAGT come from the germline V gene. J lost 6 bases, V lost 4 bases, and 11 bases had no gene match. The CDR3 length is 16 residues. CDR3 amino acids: CASSVEAGDLGNEQFF. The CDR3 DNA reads TGTGCCAGCAGTGTTGAAGCGGGGGATTTAGGCAATGAGCAGTTCTTC.

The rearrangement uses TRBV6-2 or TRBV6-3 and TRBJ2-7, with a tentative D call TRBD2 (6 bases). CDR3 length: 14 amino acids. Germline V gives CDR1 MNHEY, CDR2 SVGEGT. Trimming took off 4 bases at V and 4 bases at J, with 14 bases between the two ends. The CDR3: CASSSLGGDYEQYF. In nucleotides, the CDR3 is TGTGCCAGCAGTTCTCTGGGCGGGGATTACGAGCAGTACTTC.

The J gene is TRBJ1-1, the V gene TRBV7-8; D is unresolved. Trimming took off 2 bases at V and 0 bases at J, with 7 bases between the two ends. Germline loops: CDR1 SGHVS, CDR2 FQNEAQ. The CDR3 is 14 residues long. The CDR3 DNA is TGTGCCAGCAGCTTAAGTGGGGTGAACACTGAAGCTTTCTTT. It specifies CASSLSGVNTEAFF.

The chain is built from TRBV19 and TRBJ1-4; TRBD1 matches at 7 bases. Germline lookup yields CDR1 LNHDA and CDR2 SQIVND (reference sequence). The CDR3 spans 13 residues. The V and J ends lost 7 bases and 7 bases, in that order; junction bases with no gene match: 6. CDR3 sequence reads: CASTQNRGEKLFF. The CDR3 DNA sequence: TGTGCCAGTACCCAAAACAGGGGTGAAAAACTGTTTTTT.

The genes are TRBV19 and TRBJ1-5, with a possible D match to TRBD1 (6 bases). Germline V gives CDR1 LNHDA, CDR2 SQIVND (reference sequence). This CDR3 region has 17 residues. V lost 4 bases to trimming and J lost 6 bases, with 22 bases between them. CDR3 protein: CASSKIGAGGMGQPQHF. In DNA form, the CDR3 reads TGTGCCAGTAGTAAGATCGGCGCGGGGGGCATGGGTCAGCCCCAGCATTTT. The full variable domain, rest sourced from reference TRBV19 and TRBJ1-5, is DGGITQSPKYLFRKEGQNVTLSCEQNLNHDAMYWYRQDPGQGLRLIYYSQIVNDFQKGDIAEGYSVSREKKESFPLTVTSAQKNPTAFYLCASSKIGAGGMGQPQHFGDGTRLSIL.

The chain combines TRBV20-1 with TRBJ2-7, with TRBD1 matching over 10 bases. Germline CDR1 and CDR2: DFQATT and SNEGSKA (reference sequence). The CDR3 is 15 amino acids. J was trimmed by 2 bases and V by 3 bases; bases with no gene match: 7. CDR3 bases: TGCAGTGCTAGTGACCCCGGGACAGGGGCCTACGAGCAGTACTTC. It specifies CSASDPGTGAYEQYF.

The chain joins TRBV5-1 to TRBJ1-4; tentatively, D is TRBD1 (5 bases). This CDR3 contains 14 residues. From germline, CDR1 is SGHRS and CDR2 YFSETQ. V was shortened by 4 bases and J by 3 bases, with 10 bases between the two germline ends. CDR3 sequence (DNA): TGCGCCAGCAGCATTGACAGTCCTAATGAAAAACTGTTTTTT. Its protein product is CASSIDSPNEKLFF.

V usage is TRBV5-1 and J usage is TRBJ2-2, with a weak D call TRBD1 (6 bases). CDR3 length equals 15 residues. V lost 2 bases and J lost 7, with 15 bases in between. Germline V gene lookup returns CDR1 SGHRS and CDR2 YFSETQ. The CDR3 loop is CASSFGTPVGGELFF. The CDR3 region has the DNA TGCGCCAGCAGCTTTGGGACACCCGTTGGCGGGGAGCTGTTTTTT.